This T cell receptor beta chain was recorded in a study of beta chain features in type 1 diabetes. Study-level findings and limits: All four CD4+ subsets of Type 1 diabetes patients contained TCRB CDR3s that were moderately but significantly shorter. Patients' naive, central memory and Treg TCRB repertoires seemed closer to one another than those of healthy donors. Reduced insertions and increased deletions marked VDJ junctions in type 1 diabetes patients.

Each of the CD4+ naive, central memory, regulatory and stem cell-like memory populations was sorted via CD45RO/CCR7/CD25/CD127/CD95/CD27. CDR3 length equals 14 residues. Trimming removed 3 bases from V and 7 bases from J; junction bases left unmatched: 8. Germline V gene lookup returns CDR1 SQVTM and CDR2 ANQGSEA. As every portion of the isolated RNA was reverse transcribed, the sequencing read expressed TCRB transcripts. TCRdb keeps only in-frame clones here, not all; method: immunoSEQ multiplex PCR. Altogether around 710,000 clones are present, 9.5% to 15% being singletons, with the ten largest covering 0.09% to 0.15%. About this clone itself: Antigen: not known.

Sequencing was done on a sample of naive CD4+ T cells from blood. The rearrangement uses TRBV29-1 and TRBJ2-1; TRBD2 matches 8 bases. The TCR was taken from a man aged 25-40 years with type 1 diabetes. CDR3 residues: CSVDFSGARNEQFF. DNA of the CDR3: TGCAGCGTTGATTTTAGCGGGGCGAGGAATGAGCAGTTCTTC.